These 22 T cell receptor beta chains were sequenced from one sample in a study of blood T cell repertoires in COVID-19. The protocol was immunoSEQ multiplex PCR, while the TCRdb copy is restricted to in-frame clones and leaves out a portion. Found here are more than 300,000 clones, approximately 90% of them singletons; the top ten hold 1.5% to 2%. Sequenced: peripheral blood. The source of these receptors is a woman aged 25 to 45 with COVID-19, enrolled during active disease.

CDR3 protein: CASSEVTDNSPLHF. The CDR3 bases are TGTGCCAGCAGTGAAGTTACAGATAATTCACCCCTCCACTTT. V gene TRBV6-1 combines with J gene TRBJ1-6, with D unclear. In germline, CDR1 is MNHNS, CDR2 SASEGT. V was shortened by 1 base and J by 5 bases, with 6 bases between the two germline ends. CDR3 length: 14 amino acids.

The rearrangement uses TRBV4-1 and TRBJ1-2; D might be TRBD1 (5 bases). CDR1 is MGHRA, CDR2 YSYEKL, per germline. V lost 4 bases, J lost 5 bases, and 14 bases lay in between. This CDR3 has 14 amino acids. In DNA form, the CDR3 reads TGCGCCAGCAGCCTCCTGGGGGGTGGGTATGGCTACACCTTC. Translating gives CASSLLGGGYGYTF.

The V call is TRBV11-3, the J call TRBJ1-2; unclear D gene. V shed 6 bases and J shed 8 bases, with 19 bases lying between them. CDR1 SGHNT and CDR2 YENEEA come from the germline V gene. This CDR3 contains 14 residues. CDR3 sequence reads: CASRQTPRPRGYTF. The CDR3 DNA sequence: TGTGCCAGCAGGCAAACTCCTCGTCCGAGAGGCTACACCTTC.

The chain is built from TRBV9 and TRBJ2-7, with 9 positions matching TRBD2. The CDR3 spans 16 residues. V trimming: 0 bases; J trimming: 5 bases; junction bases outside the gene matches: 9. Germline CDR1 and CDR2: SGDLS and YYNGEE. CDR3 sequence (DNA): TGTGCCAGCAGCGTAGGGGGGACTAGCATCGTCCACGAGCAGTACTTC. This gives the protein CASSVGGTSIVHEQYF.

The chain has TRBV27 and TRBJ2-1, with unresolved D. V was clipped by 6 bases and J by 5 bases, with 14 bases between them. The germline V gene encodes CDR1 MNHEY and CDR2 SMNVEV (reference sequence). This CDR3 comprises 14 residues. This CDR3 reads CASRSNVPNNEQFF. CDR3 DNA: TGTGCCAGCAGAAGCAACGTACCAAACAATGAGCAGTTCTTC.

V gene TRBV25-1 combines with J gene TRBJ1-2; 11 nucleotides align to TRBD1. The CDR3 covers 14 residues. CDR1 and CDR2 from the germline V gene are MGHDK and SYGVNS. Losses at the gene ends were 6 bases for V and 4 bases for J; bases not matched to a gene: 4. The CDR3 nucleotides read TGTGCCAGCAGCGGAGGGACAGGGGGCTATGGCTACACCTTC. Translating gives CASSGGTGGYGYTF.

The CDR3 loop is CASGQATNSPLHF. The CDR3 bases are TGTGCCAGCGGACAGGCGACTAATTCACCCCTCCACTTT. The chain is built from TRBV2 and TRBJ1-6, with 7 positions matching TRBD1. V gave up 8 bases and J gave up 6 bases; unmatched junction bases: 4. The CDR3 spans 13 residues. Germline-derived CDR1 and CDR2 are SNHLY and FYNNEI.

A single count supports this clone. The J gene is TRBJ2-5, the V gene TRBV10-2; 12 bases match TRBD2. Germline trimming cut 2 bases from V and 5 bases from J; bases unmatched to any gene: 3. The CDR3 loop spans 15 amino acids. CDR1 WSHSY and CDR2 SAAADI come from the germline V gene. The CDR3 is CASSEPGLAGETQYF. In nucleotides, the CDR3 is TGCGCCAGCAGTGAGCCGGGACTAGCGGGTGAGACCCAGTACTTC.

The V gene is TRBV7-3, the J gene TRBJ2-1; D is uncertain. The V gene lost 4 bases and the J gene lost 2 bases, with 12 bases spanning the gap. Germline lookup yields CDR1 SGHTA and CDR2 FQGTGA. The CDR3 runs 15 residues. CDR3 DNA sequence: TGTGCCAGCAGCTCCCGCCCTGCAGCCTACAATGAGCAGTTCTTC. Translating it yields CASSSRPAAYNEQFF.

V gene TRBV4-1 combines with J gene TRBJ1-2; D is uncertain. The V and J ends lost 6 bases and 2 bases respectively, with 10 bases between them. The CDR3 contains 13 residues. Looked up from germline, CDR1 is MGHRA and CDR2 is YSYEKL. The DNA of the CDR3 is TGCGCCAGCAGACCCACAGCAAACTATGGCTACACCTTC. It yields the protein CASRPTANYGYTF.

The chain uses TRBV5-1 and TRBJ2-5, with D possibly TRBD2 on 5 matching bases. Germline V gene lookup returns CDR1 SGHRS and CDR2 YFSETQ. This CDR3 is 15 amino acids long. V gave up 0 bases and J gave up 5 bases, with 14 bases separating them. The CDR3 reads CASSLGPVTGETQYF. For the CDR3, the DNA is TGCGCCAGCAGCTTGGGACCGGTAACGGGGGAGACCCAGTACTTC.

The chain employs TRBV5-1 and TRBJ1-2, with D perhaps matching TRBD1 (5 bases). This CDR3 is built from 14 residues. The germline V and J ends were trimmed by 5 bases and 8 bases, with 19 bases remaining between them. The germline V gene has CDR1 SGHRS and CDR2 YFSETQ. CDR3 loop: CASRGPTATGGYTF. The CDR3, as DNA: TGCGCCAGCAGGGGGCCGACAGCCACCGGGGGCTACACCTTC.

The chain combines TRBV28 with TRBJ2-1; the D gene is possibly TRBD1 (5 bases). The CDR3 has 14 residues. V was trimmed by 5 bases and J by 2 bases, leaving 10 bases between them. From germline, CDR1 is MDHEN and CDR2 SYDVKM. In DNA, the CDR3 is TGTGCCAGCAGTCCTCAGGGAACCTACAATGAGCAGTTCTTC. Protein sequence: CASSPQGTYNEQFF.

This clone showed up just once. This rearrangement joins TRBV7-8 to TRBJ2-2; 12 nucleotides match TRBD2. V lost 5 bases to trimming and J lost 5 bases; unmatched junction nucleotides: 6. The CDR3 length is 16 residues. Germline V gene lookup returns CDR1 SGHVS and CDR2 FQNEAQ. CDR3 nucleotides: TGTGCCAGCAGCCAACTAGCGGGGGGTCGGACCGGGGAGCTGTTTTTT. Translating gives CASSQLAGGRTGELFF.

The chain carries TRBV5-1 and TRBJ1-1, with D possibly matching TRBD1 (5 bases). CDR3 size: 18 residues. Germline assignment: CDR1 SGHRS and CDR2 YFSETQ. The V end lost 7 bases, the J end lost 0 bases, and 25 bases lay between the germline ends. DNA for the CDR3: TGCGCCAGCCCATCCGGGACTCCAAGCTCCCTCATGAACACTGAAGCTTTCTTT. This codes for CASPSGTPSSLMNTEAFF.

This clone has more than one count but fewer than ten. The chain's CDR3 is CASSPLRGQGPGNTIYF. DNA of the CDR3: TGTGCCAGCAGCCCCTTGCGGGGACAGGGGCCTGGAAACACCATATATTTT. The rearrangement joins TRBV3-1 (or the pseudogene TRBV3-2) to TRBJ1-3; TRBD1 agrees at 10 bases. The ends lost 4 bases at V and 2 bases at J; junction bases unmatched: 8. Germline-derived CDR1 and CDR2 are LGHDT and YNNKEL (reference sequence). This CDR3 comprises 17 residues.

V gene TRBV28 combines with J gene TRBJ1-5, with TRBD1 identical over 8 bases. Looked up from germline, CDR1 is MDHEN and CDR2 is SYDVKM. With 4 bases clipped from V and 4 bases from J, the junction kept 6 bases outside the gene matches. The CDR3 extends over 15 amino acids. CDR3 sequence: CASSSGGQVNQPQHF. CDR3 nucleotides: TGTGCCAGCAGTTCGGGGGGACAGGTTAATCAGCCCCAGCATTTT.

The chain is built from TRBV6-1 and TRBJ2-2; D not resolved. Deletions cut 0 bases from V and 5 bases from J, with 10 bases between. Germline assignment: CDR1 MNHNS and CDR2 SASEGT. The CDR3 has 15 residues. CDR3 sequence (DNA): TGTGCCAGCAGTGAAGCCAGTAGGCGGACCGGGGAGCTGTTTTTT. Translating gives CASSEASRRTGELFF.

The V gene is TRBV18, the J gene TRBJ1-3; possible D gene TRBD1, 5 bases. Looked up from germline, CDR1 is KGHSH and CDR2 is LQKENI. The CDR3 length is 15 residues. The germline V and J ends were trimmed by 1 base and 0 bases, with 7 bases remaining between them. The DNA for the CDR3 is TGTGCCAGCTCACCACAGACAGCCTCTGGAAACACCATATATTTT. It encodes CASSPQTASGNTIYF.

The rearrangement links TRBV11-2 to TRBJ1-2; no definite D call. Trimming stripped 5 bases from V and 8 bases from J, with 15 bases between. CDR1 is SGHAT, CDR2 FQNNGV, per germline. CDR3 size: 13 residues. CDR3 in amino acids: CASSGLWGWGYTF. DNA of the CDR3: TGTGCCAGCAGCGGACTGTGGGGATGGGGCTACACCTTC. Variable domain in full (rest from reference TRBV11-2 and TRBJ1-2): EAGVAQSPRYKIIEKRQSVAFWCNPISGHATLYWYQQILGQGPKLLIQFQNNGVVDDSQLPKDRFSAERLKGVDSTLKIQPAKLEDSAVYLCASSGLWGWGYTFGSGTRLTVV.

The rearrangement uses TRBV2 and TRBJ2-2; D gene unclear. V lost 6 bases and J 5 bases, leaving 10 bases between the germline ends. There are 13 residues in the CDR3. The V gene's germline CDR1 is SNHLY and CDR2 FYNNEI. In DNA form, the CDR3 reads TGTGCCAGCAGGGAGACTGGTACCGGGGAGCTGTTTTTT. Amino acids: CASRETGTGELFF. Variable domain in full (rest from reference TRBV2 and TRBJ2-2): EPEVTQTPSHQVTQMGQEVILRCVPISNHLYFYWYRQILGQKVEFLVSFYNNEISEKSEIFDDQFSVERPDGSNFTLKIRSTKLEDSAMYFCASRETGTGELFFGEGSRLTVL.

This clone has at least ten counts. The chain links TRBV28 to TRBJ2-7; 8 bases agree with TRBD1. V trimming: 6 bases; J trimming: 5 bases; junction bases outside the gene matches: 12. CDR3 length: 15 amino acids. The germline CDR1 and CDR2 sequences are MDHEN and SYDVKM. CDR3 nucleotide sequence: TGTGCCAGCAGCTCCCCGGACAGGGCGAGTCACGAGCAGTACGTC. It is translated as CASSSPDRASHEQYV.